The present T cell receptor (beta chain) was sequenced within a study of blood T cell repertoires in COVID-19. Repertoires were generated with immunoSEQ multiplex PCR, while TCRdb's copy carries only in-frame clones and drops some. The repertoire holds about 230,000 clones, with 83% as singletons. Source material: peripheral blood. The source of this sequence is a woman aged 45-65 years with acute or convalescent COVID-19.

The CDR3 protein is CASSFPGSVYEQYF. The CDR3 DNA is TGTGCCAGCAGTTTCCCGGGGTCCGTCTACGAGCAGTACTTC. This sequence joins TRBV28 and TRBJ2-7; maybe TRBD2 (5 bases). V lost 3 bases and J lost 3, with 12 bases in between. The CDR3 has 14 residues. Germline CDR1 is MDHEN and CDR2 is SYDVKM.